These 20 T cell receptor beta chains came from one sample sequenced in a study of response to subunit inactivated influenza vaccine. In TCRdb, the RT-PCR reads were re-called with MiXCR into one record per CDR3 protein. Seen here are about 520,000 distinct CDR3 sequences, 6% to 9% observed once, and the top ten hold about an eighth. Here the sequenced sample was PBMCs from blood, taken around 25 months after vaccination. The receptor source for this set is a man aged 45-69 years who received an inactivated influenza vaccine.

This clonotype was counted ten times or more. V is TRBV14 and J is TRBJ2-3; D is ambiguous. This CDR3 has 16 amino acids. Germline assignment: CDR1 SGHDN and CDR2 FVKESK. V lost 4 bases and J lost 0, with 14 bases in between. The CDR3 reads CASSPHVRLSTDTQYF. DNA of the CDR3: TGTGCCAGCAGCCCTCATGTCAGGCTTAGCACAGATACGCAGTATTTT.

This rearrangement joins TRBV4-3 to TRBJ2-3, with D possibly matching TRBD2 (5 bases). Trimming left V 4 bases short and J 4 bases short, with 15 bases between. Germline V gene lookup returns CDR1 LGHNA and CDR2 YSLEER. The CDR3 consists of 15 residues. CDR3 sequence (DNA): TGCGCCAGCAGCCCAGGAGGAGTTCTTGCAGATACGCAGTATTTT. It yields the protein CASSPGGVLADTQYF.

This clonotype was seen many times. The chain joins TRBV5-1 to TRBJ2-5, with 7 bases matching TRBD1. From germline, CDR1 is SGHRS and CDR2 YFSETQ. The CDR3 covers 15 residues. Trimming removed 4 bases from V and 4 bases from J; junction bases left unmatched: 10. The CDR3 bases are TGCGCCAGCAGCGTTACCGGGACAGCACTAGAGACCCAGTACTTC. Protein: CASSVTGTALETQYF. Supplemented by reference TRBV5-1 and TRBJ2-5, the full variable domain reads KAGVTQTPRYLIKTRGQQVTLSCSPISGHRSVSWYQQTPGQGLQFLFEYFSETQRNKGNFPGRFSGRQFSNSRSEMNVSTLELGDSALYLCASSVTGTALETQYFGPGTRLLVL.

This clonotype has a count of ten or more. The gene calls are TRBV29-1 and TRBJ2-1, with 8 nucleotides matching TRBD1. The CDR3 has 17 residues. Germline V lookup: CDR1 SQVTM, CDR2 ANQGSEA. Unmatched junction bases numbered 10, after V lost 0 bases and J lost 3 bases. The CDR3 loop is CSVEDWVSGGLYNEQFF. The CDR3 nucleotides are TGCAGCGTTGAAGATTGGGTCTCAGGGGGCCTCTACAATGAGCAGTTCTTC.

The rearrangement uses TRBV12-3 or TRBV12-4 and TRBJ2-7; TRBD2 aligns across 8 bases. The CDR3 loop spans 14 amino acids. V trimming: 3 bases; J trimming: 5 bases; junction bases outside the gene matches: 6. CDR3 sequence: CASSFPGTSNEQYF. The CDR3 DNA follows: TGTGCCAGCAGTTTTCCCGGGACTAGTAACGAGCAGTACTTC.

DNA for the CDR3: TGCGCCAGCAAAAGAGTTGGGGTGGACACTGAAGCTTTCTTT. This sequence encodes CASKRVGVDTEAFF. The V gene is TRBV5-1, the J gene TRBJ1-1, with D uncertain. This CDR3 has 14 amino acids. The germline V gene has CDR1 SGHRS and CDR2 YFSETQ. The V end was cut by 6 bases, the J end by 3 bases, with 15 bases between.

This clonotype was seen only a few times. The V gene is TRBV5-1, the J gene TRBJ2-1; possibly TRBD1 for D (7 bases). The CDR3 is made up of 15 amino acids. The V gene's germline CDR1 is SGHRS and CDR2 YFSETQ. V was trimmed by 2 bases and J by 6 bases, leaving 15 bases between them. CDR3: CASSLDGRGVNEQFF. Written as DNA, the CDR3 is TGCGCCAGCAGCTTAGATGGCAGGGGGGTCAATGAGCAGTTCTTC.

This clonotype was recorded a few times. The chain recombines TRBV20-1 with TRBJ1-5; TRBD1 matches 11 bases. Germline V gives CDR1 DFQATT, CDR2 SNEGSKA (reference sequence). Unmatched junction bases numbered 8, after V lost 0 bases and J lost 7 bases. This CDR3 is 16 amino acids long. The CDR3, as DNA: TGCAGTGCTAGAGACCCGGGACAGGGGGTAAGCCAGCCCCAGCATTTT. Translated, it gives CSARDPGQGVSQPQHF.

This clonotype was seen a handful of times. The rearrangement links TRBV6-2 or TRBV6-3 to TRBJ1-5; D not certain. The CDR3 covers 16 residues. Per the germline V gene, CDR1 is MNHEY and CDR2 is SVGEGT. Deletions cut 0 bases from V and 1 base from J, with 10 bases between. The CDR3 nucleotides read TGTGCCAGCAGTTACTCGGAAGGTATCAGCAATCAGCCCCAGCATTTT. It yields the protein CASSYSEGISNQPQHF.

V is TRBV12-3 or TRBV12-4 and J is TRBJ1-1, with TRBD1 identical over 7 bases. V dropped 4 bases and J dropped 5; count of bases not matched to a gene: 7. The length of the CDR3 is 14 residues. CDR3 DNA: TGTGCCAGCAGTTCGGGGACAGTTCGGACTGAAGCTTTCTTT. This encodes CASSSGTVRTEAFF.

This clonotype was seen at least ten times. In DNA, the CDR3 is TGTGCCAGCAGCTTAGGGGGGGCCGGGGGGCAGCCCCAGCATTTT. This sequence encodes CASSLGGAGGQPQHF. The rearrangement links TRBV7-2 to TRBJ1-5; D may be TRBD1 (6 bases). This CDR3 has 15 amino acids. With 1 base removed from V and 7 bases from J, the gap between germline ends came to 14 bases. Germline-derived CDR1 and CDR2 are SGHTA and FQGNSA.

This clonotype has a count of ten or more. V and J are TRBV28 and TRBJ1-5, with 8 bases identical to TRBD1. The CDR3 is 17 residues long. The V gene end was trimmed by 1 base and the J gene end by 2 bases; junction bases not matched to a gene: 7. In germline, CDR1 is MDHEN, CDR2 SYDVKM. Here the CDR3 reads CASSLLRTGTGNQPQHF. Here the CDR3 DNA reads TGTGCCAGCAGTTTATTAAGGACAGGGACGGGCAATCAGCCCCAGCATTTT. The whole variable domain, remainder taken from reference TRBV28 and TRBJ1-5, is DVKVTQSSRYLVKRTGEKVFLECVQDMDHENMFWYRQDPGLGLRLIYFSYDVKMKEKGDIPEGYSVSREKKERFSLILESASTNQTSMYLCASSLLRTGTGNQPQHFGDGTRLSIL.

The rearrangement uses TRBV4-3 and TRBJ1-1; 10 positions match TRBD1. Germline CDR1 is LGHNA and CDR2 is YSLEER. The V and J ends lost 0 bases and 3 bases, in that order; junction bases with no gene match: 10. There are 18 residues in the CDR3. The CDR3 nucleotides read TGCGCCAGCAGCCAAGATCGTGTGGACAGGGGGAGGGACACTGAAGCTTTCTTT. Amino acid sequence: CASSQDRVDRGRDTEAFF.

In its sample, this clonotype ranks as medium-sized. This rearrangement joins TRBV7-9 to TRBJ1-6; the D gene is possibly TRBD1 (5 bases). The CDR3 runs 18 residues. Germline assignment: CDR1 SEHNR and CDR2 FQNEAQ (reference sequence). V lost 1 base and J lost 0, with 13 bases in between. CDR3 in amino acids: CASSLEQGPGSYNSPLHF. CDR3 nucleotides: TGTGCCAGCAGCTTAGAGCAGGGCCCGGGCTCCTATAATTCACCCCTCCACTTT.

V gene TRBV20-1 combines with J gene TRBJ1-1; 10 nucleotides line up with TRBD1. J lost 3 bases, V lost 6 bases, and 7 bases had no gene match. Looked up from germline, CDR1 is DFQATT and CDR2 is SNEGSKA (reference sequence). This CDR3 region has 14 residues. The DNA for the CDR3 is TGCAGTGCCCAGACAGGGGGCGCCGACACTGAAGCTTTCTTT. It translates to CSAQTGGADTEAFF.

This clonotype was detected ten times or more. The chain joins TRBV30 to TRBJ1-1, with TRBD1 matching 10 bases. This CDR3 region has 12 residues. The V segment lost 8 bases and the J segment 6 bases; nucleotides outside the gene matches: 6. Germline CDR1 GTSNPN, CDR2 SVGIG (reference sequence). CDR3 bases: TGTGCCGGGGACAGGGGTACGGCTGAAGCTTTCTTT. Translating it yields CAGDRGTAEAFF.

This clonotype was observed a single time. The chain couples TRBV12-3 or TRBV12-4 to TRBJ1-1; D is perhaps TRBD1 (6 bases). The CDR3 loop spans 14 amino acids. Trimming left V 4 bases short and J 8 bases short, with 17 bases between. This CDR3 reads CASSSPKAGHEAFF. Written as DNA, the CDR3 is TGTGCCAGCAGTTCCCCGAAGGCGGGACACGAAGCTTTCTTT.

This clonotype was seen more than once but under ten times. The CDR3, as DNA: TGCAGCGCAGGGTTCCACGACACAGATACGCAGTATTTT. Translating gives CSAGFHDTDTQYF. The rearrangement links TRBV29-1 to TRBJ2-3, with D possibly TRBD1 on 5 matching bases. The germline V gene encodes CDR1 SQVTM and CDR2 ANQGSEA. The CDR3 contains 13 residues. V lost 7 bases to trimming and J lost 2 bases, with 13 bases between them.

This clonotype was found many times. V usage is TRBV7-9 and J usage is TRBJ1-2; tentative D call: TRBD1 (5 bases). Germline V gene sequence: CDR1 SEHNR, CDR2 FQNEAQ (reference sequence). Trimming took off 4 bases at V and 3 bases at J, with 15 bases between the two ends. The CDR3 is 15 amino acids. The CDR3 spells CASSSTAGVDYGYTF. DNA for the CDR3: TGTGCCAGCAGCTCCACCGCGGGGGTGGACTATGGCTACACCTTC.

This clonotype was counted ten times or more. The rearrangement links TRBV6-4 to TRBJ2-3; D uncertain. Germline V CDR1 and CDR2: MRHNA, SNTAGT. This CDR3 is 13 amino acids long. V lost 8 bases and J lost 2, with 11 bases in between. The CDR3 here is CASGEGHTDTQYF. In DNA, the CDR3 is TGTGCCAGCGGCGAAGGCCACACAGATACGCAGTATTTT.